This TCR beta chain was obtained from a study of cytomegalovirus exposure and HLA in healthy donors. As for the study in general: Among the roughly 400 genotyped donors, 70% to 85% were placed in the Caucasian-associated ancestry cluster. Overall study results and limits: It has been reported that TCR beta sequences accurately predicted the HLA-A and HLA-B alleles of most subjects. In a later analysis, common viral pathogens appeared linked to several of the most significant clusters. A missense variant in DCLRE1C was later tied to TCR beta V- and J-gene trimming.

The PCR had 60 Vbeta and 13 Jbeta primers. Sequencing was performed with immunoSEQ multiplex PCR; in TCRdb, only in-frame clones are kept and a portion is missing. Here the sample spans fewer than 200,000 clones, about 80% being singletons. This CDR3 is 15 amino acids long. Germline V lookup: CDR1 GTSNPN, CDR2 SVGIG (reference sequence). Trimming stripped 2 bases from V and 4 bases from J, with 15 bases between. A single count supports this clone. What it binds is unknown. The V call is TRBV30, the J call TRBJ1-3; weak D call: TRBD1 (6 bases). The specimen sequenced was PBMCs. The source of this sequence is a girl aged 5-17 years in good health and CMV-seropositive. In DNA, the CDR3 is TGTGCCTGGAGTCTCGGCCAGGGGTCCGGAAACACCATATATTTT. It yields the protein CAWSLGQGSGNTIYF. Looking up the rest from reference TRBV30 and TRBJ1-3 gives the full variable domain: SQTIHQWPATLVQPVGSPLSLECTVEGTSNPNLYWYRQAAGRGLQLLFYSVGIGQISSEVPQNLSASRPQDRQFILSSKKLLLSDSGFYLCAWSLGQGSGNTIYFGEGSWLTVV.